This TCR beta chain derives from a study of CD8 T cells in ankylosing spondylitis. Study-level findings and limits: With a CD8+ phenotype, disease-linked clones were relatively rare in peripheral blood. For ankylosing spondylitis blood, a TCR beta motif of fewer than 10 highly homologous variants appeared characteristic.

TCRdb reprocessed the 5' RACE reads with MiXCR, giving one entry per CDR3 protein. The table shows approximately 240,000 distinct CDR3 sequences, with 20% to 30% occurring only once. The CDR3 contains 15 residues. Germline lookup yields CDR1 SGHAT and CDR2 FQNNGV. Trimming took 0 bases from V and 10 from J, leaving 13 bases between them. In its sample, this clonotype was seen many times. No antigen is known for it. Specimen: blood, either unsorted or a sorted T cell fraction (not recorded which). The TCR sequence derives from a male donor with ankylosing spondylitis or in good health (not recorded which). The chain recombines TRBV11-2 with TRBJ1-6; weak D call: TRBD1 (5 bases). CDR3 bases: TGTGCCAGCAGCTTAGAGGGGACCCGGGGGTCACCCCTCCACTTT. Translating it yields CASSLEGTRGSPLHF.